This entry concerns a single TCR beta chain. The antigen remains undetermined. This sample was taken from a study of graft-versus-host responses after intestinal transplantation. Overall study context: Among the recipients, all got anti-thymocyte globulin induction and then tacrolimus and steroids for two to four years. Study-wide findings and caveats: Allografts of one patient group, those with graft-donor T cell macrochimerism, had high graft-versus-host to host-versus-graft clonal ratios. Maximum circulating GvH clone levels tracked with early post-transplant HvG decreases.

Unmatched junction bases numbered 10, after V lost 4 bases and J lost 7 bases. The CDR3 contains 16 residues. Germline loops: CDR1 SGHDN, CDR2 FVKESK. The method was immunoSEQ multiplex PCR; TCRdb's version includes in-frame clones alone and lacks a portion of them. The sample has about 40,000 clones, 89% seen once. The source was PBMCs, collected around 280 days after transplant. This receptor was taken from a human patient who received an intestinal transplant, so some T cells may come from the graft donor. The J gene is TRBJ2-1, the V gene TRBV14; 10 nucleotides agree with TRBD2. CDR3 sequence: CASSPLSSGGWNEQFF. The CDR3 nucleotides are TGTGCCAGCAGCCCCCTTTCTAGCGGGGGTTGGAATGAGCAGTTCTTC.